The 25 T cell receptor beta chains below were found in one sample sequenced in a study of human T cells and chemical hapten exposure. Time point reported: healthy volunteer bleed at 6 weeks. Total RNA was isolated from unfractionated whole blood. MiXCR was run by TCRdb on the RACE reads, yielding one entry per CDR3 protein. The sample has some 65,000 distinct CDR3 sequences; roughly 6.6% are singletons. Sample: whole blood. The receptors stem from a female donor in good health. Some clones in this sample may be carry-over from other donors' samples.

The sample holds a few counts of this clonotype. One end of the junction does not line up with germline, which may come from a read error. This chain uses TRBV28 with TRBJ2-2; 10 bases match TRBD1. Germline V lookup: CDR1 MDHEN, CDR2 SYDVKM. This CDR3 has 17 residues. CDR3 DNA: TGTGCCAGCAGTTTACTCCCGGGACAGGGGAACAGCGGGGAGCTGTTTTTT. Translation: CASSLLPGQGNSGELFF.

This clonotype was recorded many times. The V and J genes are TRBV30 and TRBJ1-1; no firm D call. This CDR3 is built from 13 residues. V dropped 0 bases and J dropped 3 bases, with 8 bases sitting between them. Germline V gene lookup returns CDR1 GTSNPN and CDR2 SVGIG (reference sequence). DNA for the CDR3: TGTGCCTGGAGTGTATCCGGAGACACTGAAGCTTTCTTT. Protein product: CAWSVSGDTEAFF. Looking up the rest from reference TRBV30 and TRBJ1-1 gives the full variable domain: SQTIHQWPATLVQPVGSPLSLECTVEGTSNPNLYWYRQAAGRGLQLLFYSVGIGQISSEVPQNLSASRPQDRQFILSSKKLLLSDSGFYLCAWSVSGDTEAFFGQGTRLTVV.

This clonotype was recorded at least ten times. The chain joins TRBV5-1 to TRBJ2-1; 9 bases are shared with TRBD2. Germline CDR1 SGHRS, CDR2 YFSETQ. The CDR3 contains 13 residues. V gave up 5 bases and J gave up 3 bases; unmatched junction bases: 0. CDR3 DNA sequence: TGCGCCAGCAGTAGCGGGAGCTACAATGAGCAGTTCTTC. Protein product: CASSSGSYNEQFF.

This clonotype was counted many times. This chain joins TRBV2 and TRBJ2-4, with 7 bases fitting TRBD1. CDR1 and CDR2 (germline): SNHLY, FYNNEI. V shed 6 bases and J 5 bases; nucleotides not matched to a gene: 13. The CDR3 contains 16 residues. The CDR3: CASSQRQGSAQNIQYF. CDR3 sequence (DNA): TGTGCCAGCAGCCAACGACAGGGCTCGGCCCAAAACATTCAGTACTTC.

This clonotype was counted ten times or more. The junction differs from germline at one of its ends, possibly a read error. This chain uses TRBV29-1 with TRBJ2-1, with a possible D match to TRBD2 (6 bases). CDR1 is SQVTM and CDR2 is ANQGSEA in the germline V gene. The CDR3 has 15 amino acids. In DNA form, the CDR3 reads TGCAGCGTCGAAGGGACCAACAGGACTAACAATGAGCAGTTCTTC. Translated: CSVEGTNRTNNEQFF.

This clonotype was counted ten times or more. This chain uses TRBV5-4 with TRBJ1-1; the D is unclear. V lost 5 bases to trimming and J lost 1 base, with 9 bases between them. The germline V gene has CDR1 SGHNT and CDR2 YYREEE (reference sequence). CDR3 length equals 13 residues. The CDR3 DNA follows: TGTGCCAGCAGTCAAGACGAGAACACTGAAGCTTTCTTT. Protein product: CASSQDENTEAFF.

V usage is TRBV12-3 or TRBV12-4 and J usage is TRBJ1-2; maybe TRBD1 (5 bases). V was shortened by 2 bases and J by 3 bases, with 10 bases between the two germline ends. The CDR3 is 14 residues long. CDR3 sequence reads: CASSLRGFDYGYTF. The CDR3 nucleotides are TGTGCCAGCAGTTTAAGGGGTTTTGACTATGGCTACACCTTC.

This rearrangement joins TRBV11-2 to TRBJ2-5; 7 bases map to TRBD1. This CDR3 comprises 15 residues. Germline lookup yields CDR1 SGHAT and CDR2 FQNNGV. Trimming cost V 4 bases and J 2 bases; bases outside gene matches: 7. The CDR3 DNA sequence: TGTGCCAGCAGCTACTTTTCACAGGGGCAAGAGACCCAGTACTTC. This sequence encodes CASSYFSQGQETQYF.

Only a few counts were recorded for this clonotype. The chain couples TRBV18 to TRBJ1-1; D is unresolved. This CDR3 has 12 amino acids. V lost 4 bases, J lost 5 bases, and 8 bases lay in between. Germline CDR1 is KGHSH and CDR2 is LQKENI. For the CDR3, the DNA is TGTGCCAGCTCACAATACCCGACTGAAGCTTTCTTT. It specifies CASSQYPTEAFF.

This clonotype was found many times. The CDR3 is CASSLAGRETQYF. As DNA, the CDR3 is TGCGCCAGCAGCTTGGCCGGACGGGAGACCCAGTACTTC. The V gene is TRBV5-1, the J gene TRBJ2-5; D remains ambiguous. Per the germline V gene, CDR1 is SGHRS and CDR2 is YFSETQ. The CDR3 spans 13 residues. V dropped 0 bases and J dropped 5 bases, with 8 bases sitting between them.

Of note for this clonotype: A clone one base away is much larger, so this may be a read error. CDR3 protein: CASSIGGLGGRNQPQHF. The CDR3, as DNA: TGTGCCAGCAGCATAGGGGGTCTGGGGGGTCGCAATCAGCCCCAGCATTTT. This chain joins TRBV7-8 and TRBJ1-5, with a tentative D call TRBD1 (6 bases). V was trimmed by 5 bases and J by 2 bases, leaving 19 bases between them. The CDR3 covers 17 residues. Germline CDR1 and CDR2: SGHVS and FQNEAQ.

The table lists this clonotype with many counts. As DNA, the CDR3 is TGCGCCAGCAGCCAAAGGGAGACAGCGATCTATGGCTACACCTTC. It encodes CASSQRETAIYGYTF. The rearrangement links TRBV4-3 to TRBJ1-2, with D tentatively TRBD1 (5 bases). Between the trimmed V and J ends, which lost 2 bases and 4 bases, there was a span of 14 bases. This CDR3 contains 15 residues. Germline values: CDR1 LGHNA, CDR2 YSLEER.

This clonotype was picked up a small number of times. The gene calls are TRBV12-3 or TRBV12-4 and TRBJ1-5; the D is unclear. The CDR3 runs 13 residues. The germline V and J ends were trimmed by 7 bases and 0 bases, with 7 bases remaining between them. As DNA, the CDR3 is TGTGCCAGCATGCACTCTAGCAATCAGCCCCAGCATTTT. Translated: CASMHSSNQPQHF.

This clonotype was counted at least ten times. V is TRBV25-1 and J is TRBJ1-1, with 7 nucleotides matching TRBD1. The ends lost 2 bases at V and 1 base at J; junction bases unmatched: 4. This CDR3 has 15 amino acids. CDR1 is MGHDK and CDR2 is SYGVNS in the germline V gene. CDR3 sequence: CASSELRQGNTEAFF. The CDR3 bases are TGTGCCAGCAGTGAACTCCGACAGGGGAACACTGAAGCTTTCTTT.

This clonotype was observed a handful of times. The chain couples TRBV6-5 to TRBJ2-2; D perhaps matches TRBD1 (5 bases). V was trimmed by 6 bases and J by 0 bases, leaving 5 bases between them. The CDR3 loop spans 13 amino acids. The germline V gene has CDR1 MNHEY and CDR2 SVGAGI. The CDR3 here is CASRDTNTGELFF. CDR3 sequence (DNA): TGTGCCAGCAGGGACACGAACACCGGGGAGCTGTTTTTT.

At least ten counts were recorded for this clonotype. The rearrangement joins TRBV20-1 to TRBJ1-5; D gene uncertain. This CDR3 comprises 12 residues. Looked up from germline, CDR1 is DFQATT and CDR2 is SNEGSKA (reference sequence). Trimming took off 7 bases at V and 2 bases at J, with 9 bases between the two ends. This CDR3 reads CSGGWGNQPQHF. The CDR3 coding sequence is TGCAGTGGAGGGTGGGGCAATCAGCCCCAGCATTTT.

This clonotype occurred a few times. This rearrangement joins TRBV2 to TRBJ2-2, with D tentatively TRBD1 (6 bases). V dropped 7 bases and J dropped 5 bases, with 17 bases sitting between them. Germline V gene data show CDR1 as SNHLY and CDR2 as FYNNEI. The CDR3 loop spans 15 amino acids. The DNA of the CDR3 is TGTGCCAGCATCCCCGGCAGGGGTGGGACCGGGGAGCTGTTTTTT. Residues: CASIPGRGGTGELFF.

This clonotype was seen many times. This sequence joins TRBV29-1 and TRBJ1-1; TRBD1 matches 7 bases. Germline V lookup: CDR1 SQVTM, CDR2 ANQGSEA. Unmatched junction bases numbered 9, after V lost 7 bases and J lost 4 bases. The CDR3 has 13 residues. The CDR3 protein is CSALGGPGTEAFF. The CDR3 DNA is TGCAGCGCCTTAGGGGGCCCGGGCACTGAAGCTTTCTTT.

This clonotype was seen repeatedly, ten times or more. The J gene is TRBJ1-1, the V gene TRBV20-1; D is ambiguous. V lost 5 bases and J lost 1, with 14 bases in between. The germline gives CDR1 DFQATT, CDR2 SNEGSKA (reference sequence). The length of the CDR3 is 14 residues. The CDR3 protein is CSAPWSGRNTEAFF. The CDR3 region has the DNA TGCAGTGCTCCCTGGAGCGGAAGGAACACTGAAGCTTTCTTT.

This clonotype was counted a few times. In DNA form, the CDR3 reads TGTGCCAGCAGCCCGGGACTAGCGGGAGGGAGCTCCTACAATGAGCAGTTCTTC. This encodes CASSPGLAGGSSYNEQFF. This rearrangement joins TRBV2 to TRBJ2-1; TRBD2 matches at 16 bases. CDR3 length: 18 residues. V was pared by 6 bases and J by 0 bases, with 5 bases of the junction left unmatched. CDR1 is SNHLY and CDR2 is FYNNEI in the germline V gene.

This chain uses TRBV7-2 with TRBJ2-3; 9 bases are a match to TRBD1. The CDR3 extends over 16 amino acids. V dropped 5 bases and J dropped 5; count of bases not matched to a gene: 11. CDR1 and CDR2 from the germline V gene are SGHTA and FQGNSA. CDR3 sequence reads: CASSRITGGGGDTQYF. The CDR3 DNA is TGTGCCAGCAGCCGAATCACAGGGGGCGGTGGAGATACGCAGTATTTT. The full variable domain, rest sourced from reference TRBV7-2 and TRBJ2-3, is GAGVSQSPSNKVTEKGKDVELRCDPISGHTALYWYRQSLGQGLEFLIYFQGNSAPDKSGLPSDRFSAERTGGSVSTLTIQRTQQEDSAVYLCASSRITGGGGDTQYFGPGTRLTVL.

V and J are TRBV5-5 and TRBJ2-7, with D possibly called TRBD1 or TRBD2 (5 bases each). The CDR3 runs 12 residues. Germline lookup yields CDR1 SGHKS and CDR2 YYEKEE (reference sequence). Trimming pared 0 bases from V and 5 bases from J, leaving 6 bases between. The chain's CDR3 is CASSLGDDEQYF. The DNA of the CDR3 is TGTGCCAGCAGCTTGGGGGACGACGAGCAGTACTTC. Full variable domain (remainder filled in from reference TRBV5-5 and TRBJ2-7): DAGVTQSPTHLIKTRGQQVTLRCSPISGHKSVSWYQQVLGQGPQFIFQYYEKEERGRGNFPDRFSARQFPNYSSELNVNALLLGDSALYLCASSLGDDEQYFGPGTRLTVT.

This clonotype was counted only a few times. The rearrangement joins TRBV4-3 to TRBJ2-2; the match to TRBD2 covers 13 bases. The CDR3 is 16 residues long. Per the germline V gene, CDR1 is LGHNA and CDR2 is YSLEER. J was trimmed by 6 bases and V by 4 bases; bases with no gene match: 5. This CDR3 reads CASSPRTSGSAGELFF. Written as DNA, the CDR3 is TGCGCCAGCAGCCCCAGGACTAGCGGGAGCGCCGGGGAGCTGTTTTTT.

This clonotype appeared a few times. This chain connects TRBV6-6 to TRBJ1-2; D unclear. V was pared by 0 bases and J by 1 base, with 6 bases between. Germline CDR1 is MNHNY and CDR2 is SVGAGI (reference sequence). CDR3 length: 14 residues. The CDR3 nucleotides are TGTGCCAGCAGTTACTCGATGGATAACTATGGCTACACCTTC. Protein: CASSYSMDNYGYTF.

This clonotype was seen a handful of times. The CDR3 protein is CASSFLQGAFEGMNTEAFF. CDR3 coding DNA: TGCGCCAGCAGCTTTTTACAGGGGGCTTTTGAGGGCATGAACACTGAAGCTTTCTTT. The rearrangement links TRBV5-1 to TRBJ1-1, with 9 bases identical to TRBD1. Germline assignment: CDR1 SGHRS and CDR2 YFSETQ. V was pared by 2 bases and J by 0 bases, with 14 bases of the junction left unmatched. The CDR3 runs to 19 residues. Looking up the rest from reference TRBV5-1 and TRBJ1-1 gives the full variable domain: KAGVTQTPRYLIKTRGQQVTLSCSPISGHRSVSWYQQTPGQGLQFLFEYFSETQRNKGNFPGRFSGRQFSNSRSEMNVSTLELGDSALYLCASSFLQGAFEGMNTEAFFGQGTRLTVV.